The entry that follows covers one TCR beta chain sequence. This sample was included in a study of shared clonotypes between healthy human individuals. Study-level background: Each donor had three CD4 naive, three CD4 memory, two CD8 naive and one CD8 memory plate.

Genomic DNA belonging to each subset was distributed in equal measure over several immunoSEQ plates. Using immunoSEQ multiplex PCR, the repertoire was profiled, and TCRdb retains in-frame clones only, with some absent. Of about 800,000 clones detected, about 96% appear once; the ten largest clones hold over 0.2%. Trimming cost V 2 bases and J 8 bases, with 16 bases left between them. Germline V gene data show CDR1 as PRHDT and CDR2 as FYEKMQ (reference sequence). This CDR3 has 15 residues. The naive CD8 subset, CD45RO-negative cells positively selected for CCR7, excluded terminally differentiated effector memory CD45RA+ cells.

The chain joins TRBV13 to TRBJ2-1; a possible D gene is TRBD2 (5 bases). The sequence was obtained from a young man in good health. The sample taken for sequencing was naive CD8+ T cells sorted from blood. In DNA, the CDR3 is TGTGCCAGCAGCTTATGGGGAGCGCTTGCCGATGAGCAGTTCTTC. Amino acid sequence: CASSLWGALADEQFF.